Presented here are 2 T cell receptor beta chains from one specimen sequenced in a study of blood T cell repertoires in COVID-19. The table came from immunoSEQ multiplex PCR; TCRdb's copy has only in-frame clones and leaves some out. The table includes under 350,000 clones, 89% detected once. The sequenced sample was peripheral blood. These receptors originate from a woman in her 30s with COVID-19, enrolled during active disease.

V gene TRBV12-5 combines with J gene TRBJ2-2; 11 bases agree with TRBD2. J gave up 5 bases and V 1 base, and 6 bases lay outside the gene matches. This CDR3 comprises 17 residues. The V gene's germline CDR1 is LGHNT and CDR2 FRNRAP. The CDR3 protein is CASGLEVLAGVTGELFF. For the CDR3, the DNA is TGTGCTAGTGGTTTGGAGGTACTAGCGGGGGTAACCGGGGAGCTGTTTTTT. The full variable domain, in which reference TRBV12-5 and TRBJ2-2 provide the parts outside the CDR3, is DARVTQTPRHKVTEMGQEVTMRCQPILGHNTVFWYRQTMMQGLELLAYFRNRAPLDDSGMPKDRFSAEMPDATLATLKIQPSEPRDSAVYFCASGLEVLAGVTGELFFGEGSRLTVL.

This chain uses TRBV5-5 with TRBJ1-2; D is perhaps TRBD1 (5 bases). There are 15 residues in the CDR3. V was pared by 0 bases and J by 7 bases, with 16 bases between. Germline V CDR1 and CDR2: SGHKS, YYEKEE (reference sequence). This CDR3 is CASSLGQGIRAGYTF. The CDR3 DNA follows: TGTGCCAGCAGCTTGGGGCAGGGAATCCGGGCTGGCTACACCTTC.